This T cell receptor (beta chain) stems from a study of blood T cells in healthy people across ages. Combining a sample-barcoded 5' primer with a J-beta primer mix, a second PCR ran for roughly 7 to 12 cycles. TCRdb called the 5' RACE reads again in MiXCR, with one record for every CDR3 protein. The table shows 590,000 or so distinct CDR3 sequences, with about 30% occurring only once. This clonotype was detected many times. In germline, CDR1 is SSHAT, CDR2 FNYEAQ (reference sequence). The length of the CDR3 is 14 residues. The germline V and J ends were trimmed by 4 bases and 2 bases, with 9 bases remaining between them. Russia was home to the donors, healthy Caucasian individuals aged roughly 6 to 100.

This TCR came from a woman older than 75 in good health. Specimen: blood. This chain connects TRBV7-7 to TRBJ2-1; D remains ambiguous. CDR3 nucleotide sequence: TGTGCCAGCAGCTCCACATCCCCCTACAATGAGCAGTTCTTC. Its translation is CASSSTSPYNEQFF.